Described below is a single T cell receptor (beta chain) sequence and its context. CDR3 length equals 14 residues. The V gene lost 5 bases and the J gene lost 8 bases, with 19 bases spanning the gap. Germline lookup yields CDR1 SGHRS and CDR2 YFSETQ. This sample was taken from a study of blood T cell repertoires in COVID-19. Study background: Whether acute or convalescent, the COVID-19 samples came from the United States, Italy and Spain. PBMCs, B-cell-depleted T cells, or T cells were the source of the cDNA or gDNA that made up the material.

The data were produced by immunoSEQ multiplex PCR, yet TCRdb's version contains in-frame clones alone and is incomplete. The data hold under 150,000 clones, with around four fifths observed a single time. The chain uses TRBV5-1 and TRBJ1-2; a weak D match, TRBD1 (5 bases). The sequence was obtained from a human donor in a cohort sampled during active COVID-19. Sequencing was performed on peripheral blood. The CDR3 bases are TGCGCCAGCAGTCTGGAGTCAGGGAAAGGGGGCTACACCTTC. Translation: CASSLESGKGGYTF.